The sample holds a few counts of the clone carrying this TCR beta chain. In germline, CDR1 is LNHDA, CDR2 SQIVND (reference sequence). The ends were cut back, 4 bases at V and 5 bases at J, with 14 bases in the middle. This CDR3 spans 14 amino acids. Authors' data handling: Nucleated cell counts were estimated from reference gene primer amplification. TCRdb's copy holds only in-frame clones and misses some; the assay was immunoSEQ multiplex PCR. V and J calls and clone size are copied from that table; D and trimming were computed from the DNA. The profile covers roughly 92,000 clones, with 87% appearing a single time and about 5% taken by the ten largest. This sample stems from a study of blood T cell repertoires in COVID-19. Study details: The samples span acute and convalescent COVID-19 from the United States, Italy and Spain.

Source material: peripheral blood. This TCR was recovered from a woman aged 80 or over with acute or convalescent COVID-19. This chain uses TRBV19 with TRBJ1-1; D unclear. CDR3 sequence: CASSTRQGGTEAFF. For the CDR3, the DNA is TGTGCCAGTAGTACCCGACAAGGCGGGACTGAAGCTTTCTTT.